This TCR beta chain appears in the sequencing data of a study of breast tumors, draining lymph nodes, adjacent tissues. MiXCR, run by TCRdb on the multiplex PCR reads, gives a single entry per CDR3 protein. The sample shows about 200,000 distinct CDR3 sequences, approximately 36% of them seen only once. Germline lookup yields CDR1 GTSNPN and CDR2 SVGIG (reference sequence). V lost 7 bases, J lost 3 bases, and 3 bases stayed unmatched. This CDR3 region has 12 residues. The lymph nodes were axillary draining lymph nodes from breast cancer patients. Input material: axillary lymph node tissue. This clonotype was sampled from a female donor with breast cancer. Some clones in this sample may be carry-over from other donors' samples. The V and J genes are TRBV30 and TRBJ2-7, with TRBD1 identical over 10 bases. The CDR3 DNA is TGTGCCTCCGGGACAGGGGTCTACGAGCAGTACTTC. It encodes CASGTGVYEQYF.